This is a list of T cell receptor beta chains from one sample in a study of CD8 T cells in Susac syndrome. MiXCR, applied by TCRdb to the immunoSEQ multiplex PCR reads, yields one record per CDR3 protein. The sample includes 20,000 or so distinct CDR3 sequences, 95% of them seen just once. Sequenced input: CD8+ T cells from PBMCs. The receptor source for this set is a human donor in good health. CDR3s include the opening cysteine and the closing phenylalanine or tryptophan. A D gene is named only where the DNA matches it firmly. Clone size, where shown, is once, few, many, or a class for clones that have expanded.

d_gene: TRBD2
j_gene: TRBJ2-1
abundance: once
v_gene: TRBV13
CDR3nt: TGTGCCAGCAGCCTACGACTAGCGGGACCTTACAATGAGCAGTTCTTC
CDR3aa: CASSLRLAGPYNEQFF

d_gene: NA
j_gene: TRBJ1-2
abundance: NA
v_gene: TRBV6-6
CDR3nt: TGTGCCAGCAAGGATGGAGCCGGGACACCTGCTGGCTACACCTTC
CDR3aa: CASKDGAGTPAGYTF

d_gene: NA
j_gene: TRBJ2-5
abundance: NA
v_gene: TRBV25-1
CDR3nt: TGTGCCAGCAGTGACCTTTCGGGAGCTGTACTAGAGACCCAGTACTTC
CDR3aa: CASSDLSGAVLETQYF

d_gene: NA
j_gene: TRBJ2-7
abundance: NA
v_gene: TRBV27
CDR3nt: TGTGCCAGCAGTTTTTGGGGGGCGCGCGACGAGCAGTACTTC
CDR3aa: CASSFWGARDEQYF

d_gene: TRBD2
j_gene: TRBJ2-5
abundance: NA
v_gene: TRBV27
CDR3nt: TGTGCCAGCAGTTTAGTAGGAGCTAGCGGGAGAATGGAGACCCAGTACTTC
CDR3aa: CASSLVGASGRMETQYF

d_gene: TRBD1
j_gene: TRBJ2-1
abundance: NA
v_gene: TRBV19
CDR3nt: TGTGCCAGTAGCCTAGACAGGGACATCTACAATGAGCAGTTCTTC
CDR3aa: CASSLDRDIYNEQFF

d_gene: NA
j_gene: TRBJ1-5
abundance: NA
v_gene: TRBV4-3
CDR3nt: TGCGCCAGCAGCCAAGTCCTCGGCGCTCAGCCCCAGCATTTT
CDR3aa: CASSQVLGAQPQHF

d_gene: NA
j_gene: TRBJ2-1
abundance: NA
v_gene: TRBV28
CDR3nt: TGTGCCAGCAGTTTAATGGGGTATTTCGCTTACAATGAGCAGTTCTTC
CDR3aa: CASSLMGYFAYNEQFF

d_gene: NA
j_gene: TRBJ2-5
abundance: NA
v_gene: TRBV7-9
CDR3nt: TGTGCCAGCAGCTTAGTGAGCGTAGAGGGGCCGGAGACCCAGTACTTC
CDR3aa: CASSLVSVEGPETQYF

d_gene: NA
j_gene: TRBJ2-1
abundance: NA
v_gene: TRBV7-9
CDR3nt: TGTGCCAGCAGCTTCGGTGGGGGTTTCAATGAGCAGTTCTTC
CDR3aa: CASSFGGGFNEQFF

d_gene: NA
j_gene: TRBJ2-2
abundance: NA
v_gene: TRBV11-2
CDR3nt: TGTGCCAGCAGCTTAGTGTTAGCCCTTGCGAACACCGGGGAGCTGTTTTTT
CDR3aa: CASSLVLALANTGELFF

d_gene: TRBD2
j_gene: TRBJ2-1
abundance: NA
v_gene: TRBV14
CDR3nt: TGTGCCAGCAGCCAAGATAACTGGGAGGGTCTATACAATGAGCAGTTCTTC
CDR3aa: CASSQDNWEGLYNEQFF

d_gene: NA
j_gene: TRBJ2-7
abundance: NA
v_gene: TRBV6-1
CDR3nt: TGTGCCAGCATCGCCGGGACGGGCGAGCAGTACTTC
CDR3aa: CASIAGTGEQYF

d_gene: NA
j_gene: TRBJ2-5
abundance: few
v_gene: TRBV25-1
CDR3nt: TGTGCCAGCAGTGGTGCAGAAATGGAAGAGACCCAGTACTTC
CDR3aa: CASSGAEMEETQYF

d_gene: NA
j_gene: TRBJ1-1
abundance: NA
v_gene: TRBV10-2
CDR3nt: TGCGCCAGCAGTTGGTCGTCAGATACGGGGGGCGCGGAGTGGTTAAACACTGAAGCTTTCTTT
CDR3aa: CASSWSSDTGGAEWLNTEAFF

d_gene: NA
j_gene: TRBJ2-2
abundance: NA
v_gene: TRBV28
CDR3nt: TGTGCCACCCTGGGAAACACCGGGGAGCTGTTTTTT
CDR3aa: CATLGNTGELFF

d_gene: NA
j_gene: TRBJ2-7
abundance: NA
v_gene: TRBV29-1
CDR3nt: TGCAGCGTTTTTTTAGAGACAGAGGTAACCTACGAGCAGTACTTC
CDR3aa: CSVFLETEVTYEQYF

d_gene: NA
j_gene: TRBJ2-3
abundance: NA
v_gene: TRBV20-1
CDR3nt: TGCAGTGCTAGCCCTCCTTACGGGGGTGACACAGATACGCAGTATTTT
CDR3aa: CSASPPYGGDTDTQYF

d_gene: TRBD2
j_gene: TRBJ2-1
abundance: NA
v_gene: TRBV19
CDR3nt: TGTGCCAGTAGTATGGGACTAGGGGGAGTCTCCTACAATGAGCAGTTCTTC
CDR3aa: CASSMGLGGVSYNEQFF

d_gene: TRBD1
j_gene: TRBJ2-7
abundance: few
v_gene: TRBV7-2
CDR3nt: TGTGCCAGCACCATTGGACAGGGGTATCGCTACGAGCAGTACTTC
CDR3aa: CASTIGQGYRYEQYF

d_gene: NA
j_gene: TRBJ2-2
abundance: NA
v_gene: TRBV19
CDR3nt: TGTGCCAGTAGTGTGGGACTCTACACCGGGGAGCTGTTTTTT
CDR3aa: CASSVGLYTGELFF

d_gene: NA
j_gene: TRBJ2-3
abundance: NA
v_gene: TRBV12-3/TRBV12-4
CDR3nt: TGTGCCAGCATAACCGGGACTCAAGGGAGGATGGCGCAGTATTTT
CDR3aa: CASITGTQGRMAQYF

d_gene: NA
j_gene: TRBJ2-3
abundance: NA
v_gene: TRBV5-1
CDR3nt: TGCGCCAGCAGACTAGCCCCAACAGATACGCAGTATTTT
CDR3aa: CASRLAPTDTQYF

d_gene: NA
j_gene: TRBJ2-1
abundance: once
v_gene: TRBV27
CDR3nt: TGTGCCAGCAGTTTATCGGTAGCCTTCCCCTACAATGAGCAGTTCTTC
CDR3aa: CASSLSVAFPYNEQFF

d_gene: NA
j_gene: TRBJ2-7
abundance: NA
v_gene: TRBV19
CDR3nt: TGTGCCAGTAGTATCGGGACTTACGACTACGAGCAGTACTTC
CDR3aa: CASSIGTYDYEQYF

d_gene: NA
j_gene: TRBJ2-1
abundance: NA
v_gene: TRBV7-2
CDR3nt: TGTGCCAGCAGCTTAGCCGACAGCTCCTACAATGAGCAGTTCTTC
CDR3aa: CASSLADSSYNEQFF

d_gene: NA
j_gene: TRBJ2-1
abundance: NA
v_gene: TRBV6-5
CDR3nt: TGTGCCAGCAGTTACTCGATGGGGAGAGATGAGCAGTTCTTC
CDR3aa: CASSYSMGRDEQFF

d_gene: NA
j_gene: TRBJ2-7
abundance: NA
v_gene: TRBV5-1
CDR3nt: TGCGCCAGCAGGACAGCCCCTTCCTACGAGCAGTACTTC
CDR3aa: CASRTAPSYEQYF

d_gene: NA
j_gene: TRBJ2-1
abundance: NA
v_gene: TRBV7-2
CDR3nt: TGTGCCAGCAGCTGGCTCGGAGGGCCCAATGAGCAGTTCTTC
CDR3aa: CASSWLGGPNEQFF

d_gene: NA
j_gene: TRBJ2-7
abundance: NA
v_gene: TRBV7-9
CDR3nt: TGTGCCAGCAGCCCCCTGGGGGGAGTCTACGAGCAGTACTTC
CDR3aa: CASSPLGGVYEQYF

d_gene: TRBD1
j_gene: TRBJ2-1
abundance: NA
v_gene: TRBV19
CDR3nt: TGTGCCAGTAGTCTGGGACAGGGAGCAGGTGAGCAGTTCTTC
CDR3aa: CASSLGQGAGEQFF

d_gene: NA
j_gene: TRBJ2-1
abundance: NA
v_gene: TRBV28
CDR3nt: TGTGCCAGTGGGCTACCGGAAGCCTACAATGAGCAGTTCTTC
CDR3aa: CASGLPEAYNEQFF

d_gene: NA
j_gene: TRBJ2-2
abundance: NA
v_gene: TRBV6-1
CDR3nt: TGTGCCAGCAGTAAAGCGGGTCCAGACGTATACACCGGGGAGCTGTTTTTT
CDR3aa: CASSKAGPDVYTGELFF

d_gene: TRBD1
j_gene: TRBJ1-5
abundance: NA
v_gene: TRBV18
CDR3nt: TGTGCCAGCTCACCAGGTGGTCGGGACAGATATAGCAATCAGCCCCAGCATTTT
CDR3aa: CASSPGGRDRYSNQPQHF

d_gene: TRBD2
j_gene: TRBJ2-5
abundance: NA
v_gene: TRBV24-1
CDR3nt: TGTGCCACCAGTAGGACTAGCGGGGGAGAGACCCAGTACTTC
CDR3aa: CATSRTSGGETQYF